Presented here are 32 T cell receptor beta chains from one specimen sequenced in a study of Graves' ophthalmopathy and Graves' hyperthyroidism (dated by TCRdb to about 2018). The sequencer was an Illumina HiSeq 2000. TCR beta CDR3 regions were amplified from RNA transcripts for repertoire sequencing. The first round of RT-PCR was done with HTBI primers and the Qiagen OneStep RT-PCR kit, and was followed by a second round of multiplex PCR, then size selection and purification. The raw public data were reprocessed by TCRdb itself: fastp quality trimming at Q25, MiXCR clonotype calling, in-frame beta chains only. Every CDR3 protein is listed once, alongside the most common genes and DNA of its rows. The sample table records about 1.2 million distinct CDR3 sequences; 36% of these occur just once. In total, the top ten clones hold approximately 12% of the sample. Specimen: peripheral blood or thyroid tissue (not recorded which). The receptors derive from an adult man with Graves' hyperthyroidism.

Ten or more counts support this clonotype. The genes are TRBV5-6 and TRBJ1-1; no clear D gene. The V end was cut by 0 bases, the J end by 1 base, with 10 bases between. Germline V gene sequence: CDR1 SGHDT, CDR2 YYEEEE. The CDR3 length is 15 residues. The CDR3 DNA follows: TGTGCCAGCAGCTTGGATCCCAGGCAGAACACTGAAGCTTTCTTT. Encoded protein: CASSLDPRQNTEAFF.

At least ten counts were recorded for this clonotype. The V call is TRBV9, the J call TRBJ1-1; a weak D match, TRBD1 (6 bases). The V end was cut by 5 bases, the J end by 1 base, with 15 bases between. CDR3 length equals 15 residues. Germline V gene lookup returns CDR1 SGDLS and CDR2 YYNGEE. CDR3: CASRKGGQGNTEAFF. CDR3 DNA: TGTGCCAGCAGGAAGGGGGGGCAGGGGAACACTGAAGCTTTCTTT.

Many counts were recorded for this clonotype. The chain combines TRBV10-3 with TRBJ2-7, with 8 bases lining up with TRBD1. Trimming removed 5 bases from V and 5 bases from J; junction bases left unmatched: 8. CDR1 and CDR2 (germline): ENHRY, SYGVKD. This CDR3 has 14 amino acids. Here the CDR3 DNA reads TGTGCCATCAGTTCGCGACAGGGGATACACGAGCAGTACTTC. Its protein product is CAISSRQGIHEQYF.

The CDR3 here is CASSYSGLESYEQYF. The CDR3 coding sequence is TGTGCCAGCAGTTACTCCGGGCTAGAATCCTACGAGCAGTACTTC. The chain carries TRBV6-5 and TRBJ2-7; D gene ambiguous. Germline values: CDR1 MNHEY, CDR2 SVGAGI. Trimming took 0 bases from V and 1 from J, leaving 10 bases between them. This CDR3 spans 15 amino acids.

The rearrangement joins TRBV6-5 to TRBJ1-1; D remains ambiguous. Germline V gene sequence: CDR1 MNHEY, CDR2 SVGAGI. V dropped 2 bases and J dropped 11 bases, with 9 bases sitting between them. The CDR3 covers 11 residues. This CDR3 reads CASSYKRMAFF. CDR3 bases: TGTGCCAGCAGTTACAAACGTATGGCTTTCTTT.

The CDR3 DNA follows: TGTGCCAGCAGCCACTCGCGGAACACTGAAGCTTTCTTT. It is translated as CASSHSRNTEAFF. The chain joins TRBV3-1 to TRBJ1-1; D is unresolved. Germline V gene data show CDR1 as LGHDT and CDR2 as YNNKEL (reference sequence). This CDR3 is 13 amino acids long. V lost 3 bases, J lost 1 base, and 6 bases lay in between.

The sample holds many counts of this clonotype. This chain uses TRBV7-2 with TRBJ2-7, with unresolved D. CDR1 is SGHTA, CDR2 FQGNSA, per germline. The CDR3 length is 17 residues. Trimming took off 1 base at V and 2 bases at J, with 18 bases between the two ends. CDR3 amino acids: CASSLERAPGTPYEQYF. The CDR3 DNA sequence: TGTGCCAGCAGCTTAGAAAGGGCTCCGGGTACCCCCTACGAGCAGTACTTC.

Many counts were recorded for this clonotype. The chain combines TRBV7-8 with TRBJ1-2; 8 bases agree with TRBD1. The CDR3 consists of 15 residues. V was clipped by 2 bases and J by 6 bases; unmatched bases: 8. Germline loops: CDR1 SGHVS, CDR2 FQNEAQ. CDR3 protein: CASSLHTRGQDGYTF. The CDR3, as DNA: TGTGCCAGCAGCTTACATACTCGGGGACAGGATGGCTACACCTTC.

J is TRBJ1-1 and V is TRBV10-3, with D perhaps TRBD1 (6 bases). The length of the CDR3 is 16 residues. Trimming took off 6 bases at V and 7 bases at J, with 24 bases between the two ends. Per the germline V gene, CDR1 is ENHRY and CDR2 is SYGVKD. CDR3 nucleotide sequence: TGTGCCATCAGGGCGGGGGTGTCACAGGGCGGTAGTGAAGCTTTCTTT. Translation gives CAIRAGVSQGGSEAFF.

This clonotype has ten or more counts. This chain links TRBV7-2 with TRBJ2-7, with 7 bases identical to TRBD2. Germline-derived CDR1 and CDR2 are SGHTA and FQGNSA. The CDR3 spans 16 residues. The V gene end was trimmed by 1 base and the J gene end by 3 bases; junction bases not matched to a gene: 9. The CDR3 DNA is TGTGCCAGCAGCTTAGAAGGAGCGGGGTTGGACTACGAGCAGTACTTC. Its translation: CASSLEGAGLDYEQYF.

Only a few counts were recorded for this clonotype. The chain combines TRBV7-2 with TRBJ2-7; TRBD2 might be the D (5 bases). In germline, CDR1 is SGHTA, CDR2 FQGNSA. The V end lost 4 bases, the J end lost 8 bases, and 9 bases lay between the germline ends. CDR3 length equals 11 residues. CDR3 DNA sequence: TGTGCCAGCAGCTCCCCGGGGAAGCAGTACTTC. It translates to CASSSPGKQYF.

The chain links TRBV20-1 to TRBJ2-7; no firm D call. Trimming stripped 2 bases from V and 0 bases from J, with 14 bases between. Germline CDR1 DFQATT, CDR2 SNEGSKA (reference sequence). The CDR3 spans 15 residues. CDR3 in amino acids: CSARLADGYSYEQYF. The CDR3 DNA reads as TGCAGTGCTAGACTCGCGGACGGGTACTCCTACGAGCAGTACTTC.

The chain has TRBV24-1 and TRBJ2-5, with D perhaps given as TRBD1 or TRBD2 (5 bases each). V lost 7 bases, J lost 3 bases, and 11 bases lay in between. CDR1 and CDR2 (germline): KGHDR, SFDVKD. This CDR3 is built from 13 residues. The CDR3 here is CATSRDDKETQYF. DNA of the CDR3: TGTGCCACCAGCCGGGACGACAAAGAGACCCAGTACTTC.

V and J are TRBV29-1 and TRBJ1-1; no reliable D call. V was shortened by 7 bases and J by 6 bases, with 18 bases between the two germline ends. The CDR3 contains 13 residues. CDR1 is SQVTM, CDR2 ANQGSEA, per germline. CDR3 sequence (DNA): TGCAGCGCCGAGAGACCCTCGAGGGCTGAAGCTTTCTTT. Amino acid sequence: CSAERPSRAEAFF.

The chain is built from TRBV5-6 and TRBJ1-1; maybe TRBD1 (5 bases). The CDR3 has 15 amino acids. Germline V gene sequence: CDR1 SGHDT, CDR2 YYEEEE. Trimming took off 0 bases at V and 1 base at J, with 10 bases between the two ends. CDR3 region: CASSLGPRENTEAFF. The CDR3 DNA reads TGTGCCAGCAGCTTGGGCCCCAGGGAGAACACTGAAGCTTTCTTT.

This clonotype was counted a few times. This chain connects TRBV20-1 to TRBJ1-4; 7 bases map to TRBD1. Per the germline V gene, CDR1 is DFQATT and CDR2 is SNEGSKA (reference sequence). This CDR3 spans 16 amino acids. V lost 0 bases and J lost 6; bases outside the gene matches: 10. DNA for the CDR3: TGCAGTGCTAGAGATTCGACCCGACAGGGCGATGAAAAACTGTTTTTT. Encoded protein: CSARDSTRQGDEKLFF.

This clonotype was seen at least ten times. This chain links TRBV20-1 with TRBJ2-7, with 13 positions matching TRBD2. Germline V gene sequence: CDR1 DFQATT, CDR2 SNEGSKA (reference sequence). V lost 3 bases, J lost 3 bases, and 2 bases stayed unmatched. CDR3 length equals 14 residues. CDR3: CSARGLAGLYEQYF. CDR3 coding DNA: TGCAGTGCTAGGGGACTAGCGGGGCTCTACGAGCAGTACTTC.

At least ten counts were recorded for this clonotype. The chain uses TRBV9 and TRBJ1-2; D is perhaps TRBD1 (5 bases). Germline CDR1 SGDLS, CDR2 YYNGEE. Trimming took off 3 bases at V and 4 bases at J, with 13 bases between the two ends. The CDR3 is 14 residues long. CDR3 amino acids: CASSEGAAGYGYTF. The CDR3 coding sequence is TGTGCCAGCAGCGAAGGGGCAGCAGGCTATGGCTACACCTTC.

As for this clonotype: The final CDR3 position lacks the conserved phenylalanine or tryptophan, pointing to a likely read error. V usage is TRBV6-6 and J usage is TRBJ1-1; 7 nucleotides line up with TRBD1. The junction had 4 bases not matched to a gene; V was cut back by 7 bases and J by 2 bases. The CDR3 spans 13 residues. CDR1 is MNHNY and CDR2 is SVGAGI in the germline V gene (reference sequence). In DNA, the CDR3 is TGTGCCAGCAAGGACAGGACTAACACTGAAGCTTTCCTT. It is translated as CASKDRTNTEAFL.

The table lists this clonotype with a count of one. This sequence joins TRBV29-1 and TRBJ2-7, with D perhaps matching TRBD2 (6 bases). The CDR3 has 12 residues. Germline loops: CDR1 SQVTM, CDR2 ANQGSEA. The V end lost 1 base, the J end lost 7 bases, and 11 bases lay between the germline ends. The CDR3 sequence is CSVEGTAGEQYF. The CDR3 nucleotides read TGCAGCGTTGAAGGGACGGCGGGGGAGCAGTACTTC.

The V call is TRBV20-1, the J call TRBJ2-5; D remains unclear. The CDR3 has 13 residues. Germline V CDR1 and CDR2: DFQATT, SNEGSKA (reference sequence). V dropped 5 bases and J dropped 5 bases, with 15 bases sitting between them. CDR3 DNA sequence: TGCAGTGCTGCGTCTCAGGTGGTGGAGACCCAGTACTTC. This codes for CSAASQVVETQYF.

This clonotype was seen ten or more times. This chain links TRBV29-1 with TRBJ2-6, with 7 nucleotides matching TRBD1. Germline V gene sequence: CDR1 SQVTM, CDR2 ANQGSEA. Trimming at V came to 1 base and at J to 2 bases, leaving 2 bases not matched to a gene. The CDR3 length is 15 residues. The CDR3, as DNA: TGCAGCGTTGAAGGGGACAGTACTGGGGCCAACGTCCTGACTTTC. Translation: CSVEGDSTGANVLTF.

This clonotype was seen a handful of times. V is TRBV25-1 and J is TRBJ1-1; 7 bases align to TRBD1. The germline gives CDR1 MGHDK, CDR2 SYGVNS. CDR3 length: 17 residues. V dropped 0 bases and J dropped 2; count of bases not matched to a gene: 9. CDR3 nucleotide sequence: TGTGCCAGCAGTGAATACGGGAAGGGACAGACAAACACTGAAGCTTTCTTT. Amino acids: CASSEYGKGQTNTEAFF.

This clonotype has only a few counts. V usage is TRBV20-1 and J usage is TRBJ2-2; D not certain. CDR1 is DFQATT and CDR2 is SNEGSKA in the germline V gene (reference sequence). The CDR3 consists of 16 residues. V gave up 8 bases and J gave up 0 bases, with 19 bases separating them. CDR3 in amino acids: CSFSSLNYANTGELFF. In nucleotides, the CDR3 is TGCAGTTTTAGCAGTTTAAACTACGCGAACACCGGGGAGCTGTTTTTT.

This clonotype occurred a few times. The rearrangement joins TRBV28 to TRBJ1-1, with no clear D. Trimming pared 7 bases from V and 4 bases from J, leaving 13 bases between. CDR1 is MDHEN, CDR2 SYDVKM, per germline. The CDR3 covers 13 residues. As DNA, the CDR3 is TGTGCCAGCACCGGTGGGGTAAGCACTGAAGCTTTCTTT. Protein: CASTGGVSTEAFF.

This clonotype appeared many times. The chain joins TRBV12-3 or TRBV12-4 to TRBJ2-5; unclear D gene. The CDR3 consists of 11 residues. Between the trimmed V and J ends, which lost 6 bases and 5 bases, there was a span of 7 bases. CDR3 residues: CASSLLETQYF. CDR3 in DNA: TGTGCCAGCAGCTTATTGGAGACCCAGTACTTC.

Details on this clonotype: A much larger clone differs from this one at a single base, so this may be a read error. The rearrangement links TRBV12-3 or TRBV12-4 to TRBJ1-2; no clear D gene. V was shortened by 10 bases and J by 5 bases, with 17 bases between the two germline ends. CDR3 length: 13 amino acids. The CDR3 spells CAISGVGEYGYTF. In nucleotides, the CDR3 is TGTGCCATCAGCGGAGTCGGTGAATATGGCTACACCTTC.

This clonotype was counted ten times or more. The chain has TRBV7-9 and TRBJ1-5; no definite D call. The CDR3 has 13 residues. Trimming took 1 base from V and 5 from J, leaving 6 bases between them. The germline CDR1 and CDR2 sequences are SEHNR and FQNEAQ (reference sequence). The CDR3 reads CASSLGAYQPQHF. In nucleotides, the CDR3 is TGTGCCAGCAGCTTAGGCGCGTATCAGCCCCAGCATTTT.

The chain is built from TRBV5-1 and TRBJ1-1; TRBD1 is a possible D gene (5 bases). CDR3 length: 14 residues. Between the trimmed V and J ends, which lost 1 base and 1 base, there was a span of 8 bases. CDR1 SGHRS and CDR2 YFSETQ come from the germline V gene. The CDR3 loop reads CASSLKGRNTEAFF. The CDR3 DNA sequence: TGCGCCAGCAGCTTGAAGGGGAGGAACACTGAAGCTTTCTTT.

This chain joins TRBV5-6 and TRBJ1-6, with TRBD1 as a possible D gene (6 bases). With 4 bases removed from V and 17 bases from J, the gap between germline ends came to 19 bases. There are 13 residues in the CDR3. Looked up from germline, CDR1 is SGHDT and CDR2 is YYEEEE. CDR3 sequence reads: CASSVRTGANVHF. Here the CDR3 DNA reads TGTGCCAGCAGCGTTCGAACGGGGGCCAACGTCCACTTT.

This clonotype was observed at least ten times. The chain joins TRBV29-1 to TRBJ2-7; 13 bases line up with TRBD2. With 7 bases clipped from V and 8 bases from J, the junction kept 11 bases outside the gene matches. Germline V gives CDR1 SQVTM, CDR2 ANQGSEA. CDR3 size: 14 residues. The CDR3 DNA reads as TGCAGCGCCTCATCCGGGACTAGCGGGGAAAAGCAGTACTTC. This encodes CSASSGTSGEKQYF.

This clonotype was found many times. This chain links TRBV20-1 with TRBJ1-2; D possibly corresponds to TRBD1 (6 bases). V lost 1 base and J lost 8, with 20 bases in between. This CDR3 has 15 residues. From germline, CDR1 is DFQATT and CDR2 SNEGSKA (reference sequence). CDR3 DNA sequence: TGCAGTGCTAGAGCCGCCCCGGACAGTTGGACGGGCTACACCTTC. This translates into CSARAAPDSWTGYTF.